The entry that follows covers one T cell receptor beta chain sequence. The data derive from a study of control samples from healthy donors and cancer patients. CDR3 size: 16 residues. The trim removed 4 bases at V and 3 bases at J, leaving 4 bases unmatched. Germline V lookup: CDR1 ENHRY, CDR2 SYGVKD. Here immunoSEQ multiplex PCR was the method, and the copy in TCRdb shows in-frame clones only, minus some. Of fewer than 200,000 clones in the sample, 85% to 95% were seen once. J is TRBJ2-2 and V is TRBV10-3; 11 nucleotides line up with TRBD2. The clonotype comes from a man under 40 in good health. The sequencing input was blood. The CDR3 here is CAISARLAGYTGELFF. The CDR3 DNA sequence: TGTGCCATCAGTGCCCGACTAGCGGGATACACCGGGGAGCTGTTTTTT.